These 30 T cell receptor beta chains originate from one sample sequenced in a study of control samples from healthy donors and cancer patients. Libraries were prepared by immunoSEQ multiplex PCR; TCRdb keeps only in-frame clonotypes and omits some of them. The table includes more than 150,000 clones, around nine tenths detected once. The sequenced sample was blood. Receptors were obtained from a woman in her 30s in good health.

The V call is TRBV12-5, the J call TRBJ2-7, with D possibly TRBD2 on 6 matching bases. CDR3 length: 15 amino acids. Germline CDR1 reads LGHNT; CDR2 reads FRNRAP. V shed 0 bases and J shed 5 bases, with 14 bases lying between them. The CDR3 DNA follows: TGTGCTAGTGGTTTGGTAGAGGGAGGTGTGAACGAGCAGTACTTC. Translating gives CASGLVEGGVNEQYF.

The V and J genes are TRBV6-6 and TRBJ1-6; 7 bases are a match to TRBD1. Per germline, CDR1 MNHNY and CDR2 SVGAGI (reference sequence). Unmatched junction bases numbered 5, after V lost 5 bases and J lost 4 bases. The CDR3 contains 15 residues. The CDR3 region has the DNA TGTGCCAGCAGTCAGGACAGGACTTATAATTCACCCCTCCACTTT. Its protein product is CASSQDRTYNSPLHF.

The chain couples TRBV6-1 to TRBJ2-7; D remains ambiguous. The V end lost 2 bases, the J end lost 7 bases, and 6 bases lay between the germline ends. Germline lookup yields CDR1 MNHNS and CDR2 SASEGT. The CDR3 sequence is 11 residues long. DNA for the CDR3: TGTGCCAGCAGTGAAAATCGGGAGCAGTACTTC. It translates to CASSENREQYF.

The V and J genes are TRBV18 and TRBJ2-2; D unclear. Germline V gives CDR1 KGHSH, CDR2 LQKENI. The CDR3 spans 14 residues. The ends were cut back, 3 bases at V and 5 bases at J, with 10 bases in the middle. CDR3 loop: CASSPLASTGELFF. The CDR3 DNA follows: TGTGCCAGCTCACCCCTGGCGAGTACCGGGGAGCTGTTTTTT.

This chain uses TRBV5-1 with TRBJ1-6; D remains ambiguous. In germline, CDR1 is SGHRS, CDR2 YFSETQ. This CDR3 contains 15 residues. The V gene lost 6 bases and the J gene lost 5 bases, with 15 bases spanning the gap. CDR3 residues: CASKVGLLDNSPLHF. Written as DNA, the CDR3 is TGCGCCAGCAAGGTCGGACTGCTTGATAATTCACCCCTCCACTTT.

The gene calls are TRBV5-1 and TRBJ1-4; D may be TRBD1 (6 bases). The CDR3 sequence is 14 residues long. Germline V gives CDR1 SGHRS, CDR2 YFSETQ. Trimming removed 0 bases at V and 10 bases at J, with 13 bases between. The CDR3 spells CASSLGQGTVKLFF. In DNA form, the CDR3 reads TGCGCCAGCAGCTTGGGGCAGGGGACGGTAAAACTGTTTTTT.

V and J are TRBV2 and TRBJ2-3; D call uncertain. V dropped 0 bases and J dropped 0 bases, with 4 bases sitting between them. CDR1 and CDR2 (germline): SNHLY, FYNNEI. The CDR3 runs 14 residues. This CDR3 is CASSEALSTDTQYF. The CDR3, as DNA: TGTGCCAGCAGTGAAGCGCTTAGCACAGATACGCAGTATTTT.

The chain employs TRBV6-2 or TRBV6-3 and TRBJ1-5; possible D gene TRBD1, 6 bases. The V end was cut by 5 bases, the J end by 4 bases, with 12 bases between. This CDR3 spans 14 amino acids. Germline V CDR1 and CDR2: MNHEY, SVGEGT. DNA for the CDR3: TGTGCCAGCAGTCGGACAGCCCCAAATCAGCCCCAGCATTTT. Residues: CASSRTAPNQPQHF.

This chain links TRBV24-1 with TRBJ1-5; D call uncertain. Between the trimmed V and J ends, which lost 2 bases and 2 bases, there was a span of 6 bases. This CDR3 contains 14 residues. CDR1 is KGHDR, CDR2 SFDVKD, per germline. The CDR3 is CATSDSRGNQPQHF. The CDR3 DNA reads as TGTGCCACCAGTGATTCAAGGGGCAATCAGCCCCAGCATTTT.

This clone has a handful of counts. The chain uses TRBV4-2 and TRBJ2-1; 10 bases fit TRBD2. CDR3 length: 16 residues. V lost 0 bases, J lost 6 bases, and 5 bases stayed unmatched. The germline CDR1 and CDR2 sequences are LGHNA and YNFKEQ. The CDR3 here is CASSQDSASGGNEQFF. DNA of the CDR3: TGTGCCAGCAGCCAAGATAGTGCTAGCGGGGGCAATGAGCAGTTCTTC.

The chain has TRBV28 and TRBJ2-3, with 10 bases fitting TRBD1. The CDR3 is made up of 16 amino acids. V lost 2 bases, J lost 5 bases, and 7 bases stayed unmatched. Looked up from germline, CDR1 is MDHEN and CDR2 is SYDVKM. The CDR3 DNA sequence: TGTGCCAGCAGTTTAACTACCGGGACAGGGGAAGATACGCAGTATTTT. This encodes CASSLTTGTGEDTQYF.

This chain links TRBV12-3 or TRBV12-4 with TRBJ2-1, with 9 bases identical to TRBD2. V gave up 6 bases and J gave up 11 bases; unmatched junction bases: 8. This CDR3 has 13 residues. The CDR3 is CASRAPTSGKQFF. The CDR3 DNA is TGTGCCAGCAGAGCCCCGACTAGCGGTAAGCAGTTCTTC.

The chain's CDR3 is CASSAGTSGPNEQFF. CDR3 bases: TGCGCCAGCAGTGCCGGGACTAGCGGTCCCAATGAGCAGTTCTTC. The chain employs TRBV10-1 and TRBJ2-1; TRBD2 aligns across 11 bases. Unmatched junction bases numbered 5, after V lost 4 bases and J lost 6 bases. The CDR3 loop spans 15 amino acids. Looked up from germline, CDR1 is WNHNN and CDR2 is SYGVQD (reference sequence).

The chain is built from TRBV5-4 and TRBJ1-2; 10 nucleotides line up with TRBD1. Unmatched junction bases numbered 8, after V lost 4 bases and J lost 8 bases. Per germline, CDR1 SGHNT and CDR2 YYREEE (reference sequence). The CDR3 covers 14 residues. The CDR3 coding sequence is TGTGCCAGCAGCCGTCCCGGGACAGGGGAAGGCTACACCTTC. Residues: CASSRPGTGEGYTF. Variable domain in full (rest from reference TRBV5-4 and TRBJ1-2): ETGVTQSPTHLIKTRGQQVTLRCSSQSGHNTVSWYQQALGQGPQFIFQYYREEENGRGNFPPRFSGLQFPNYSSELNVNALELDDSALYLCASSRPGTGEGYTFGSGTRLTVV.

This clone was seen just once. As DNA, the CDR3 is TGTGCCAGCAGCCCCCCCGGGACTAGCTTCGGTGAGCAGTTCTTC. This gives the protein CASSPPGTSFGEQFF. This chain connects TRBV7-3 to TRBJ2-1; 9 positions agree with TRBD2. Trimming at V came to 5 bases and at J to 9 bases, leaving 11 bases not matched to a gene. Germline CDR1 SGHTA, CDR2 FQGTGA. CDR3 length: 15 amino acids.

The sample holds one count of this clone. The V and J genes are TRBV15 and TRBJ2-7; 7 bases line up with TRBD1. After removal of 2 bases from V and 2 bases from J, the junction contained 9 bases not matched to a gene. Germline CDR1 is LNHNV and CDR2 is YYDKDF (reference sequence). The CDR3 loop spans 16 amino acids. CDR3 region: CATSRPGTARPYEQYF. CDR3 nucleotides: TGTGCCACCAGCAGACCCGGGACAGCAAGACCCTACGAGCAGTACTTC. The complete variable domain, with remaining parts taken from reference TRBV15 and TRBJ2-7, reads DAMVIQNPRYQVTQFGKPVTLSCSQTLNHNVMYWYQQKSSQAPKLLFHYYDKDFNNEADTPDNFQSRRPNTSFCFLDIRSPGLGDTAMYLCATSRPGTARPYEQYFGPGTRLTVT.

The rearrangement links TRBV28 to TRBJ1-6, with TRBD1 matching over 11 bases. The germline gives CDR1 MDHEN, CDR2 SYDVKM. CDR3 length: 14 amino acids. V trimming: 8 bases; J trimming: 9 bases; junction bases outside the gene matches: 6. Here the CDR3 reads CASLTGTGGSPLHF. The DNA of the CDR3 is TGTGCCAGCCTCACCGGGACAGGGGGTTCACCCCTCCACTTT.

The rearrangement uses TRBV20-1 and TRBJ2-3; TRBD1 agrees at 8 bases. The V gene end was trimmed by 3 bases and the J gene end by 6 bases; junction bases not matched to a gene: 8. Germline CDR1 DFQATT, CDR2 SNEGSKA (reference sequence). The CDR3 consists of 14 residues. Here the CDR3 DNA reads TGCAGTGCTAGTGCAGGGGGCGAAGTGGATACGCAGTATTTT. This translates into CSASAGGEVDTQYF.

This sequence joins TRBV28 and TRBJ1-5; 7 bases align to TRBD1. Germline V gene sequence: CDR1 MDHEN, CDR2 SYDVKM. CDR3 length: 14 amino acids. Germline trimming cut 2 bases from V and 6 bases from J; bases unmatched to any gene: 4. CDR3 sequence reads: CASSLKGAVQPQHF. The CDR3 coding sequence is TGTGCCAGCAGTTTAAAGGGGGCGGTTCAGCCCCAGCATTTT.

The V and J genes are TRBV6-5 and TRBJ2-5, with D perhaps TRBD1 or TRBD2 (5 bases each). The CDR3 extends over 12 amino acids. The V end was cut by 6 bases, the J end by 9 bases, with 14 bases between. Germline V gene data show CDR1 as MNHEY and CDR2 as SVGAGI. Here the CDR3 reads CASRAGTRAQYF. In DNA, the CDR3 is TGTGCCAGCAGAGCCGGGACCAGGGCCCAGTACTTC.

The chain employs TRBV5-5 and TRBJ1-1, with TRBD1 identical over 8 bases. Per germline, CDR1 SGHKS and CDR2 YYEKEE (reference sequence). The CDR3 covers 16 residues. With V trimmed by 4 bases and J by 1 base, 9 bases remained unmatched. CDR3 nucleotide sequence: TGTGCCAGCAGCCCTAGATTTGGACAGGGGAACACTGAAGCTTTCTTT. Its translation is CASSPRFGQGNTEAFF.

The count of this clone is one. The V call is TRBV7-3, the J call TRBJ2-1; 10 bases fit TRBD2. CDR3 size: 16 residues. J was trimmed by 6 bases and V by 1 base; bases with no gene match: 6. Germline V gene sequence: CDR1 SGHTA, CDR2 FQGTGA. In DNA, the CDR3 is TGTGCCAGCAGCTTAATAGCGGGGGGTTCCCTCAATGAGCAGTTCTTC. Protein product: CASSLIAGGSLNEQFF.

This clone was observed a single time. This CDR3 reads CATSDGRRQTSSGANVLTF. CDR3 in DNA: TGTGCCACCAGTGACGGTAGGAGACAGACCAGCTCTGGGGCCAACGTCCTGACTTTC. The gene calls are TRBV24-1 and TRBJ2-6, with D tentatively TRBD1 (5 bases). This CDR3 has 19 residues. Germline assignment: CDR1 KGHDR and CDR2 SFDVKD. With 4 bases removed from V and 0 bases from J, the gap between germline ends came to 18 bases.

Of note for this clone: Relative to the germline gene, one junction end is altered; a read error may explain this. The chain is built from TRBV4-1 and TRBJ1-1; D gene unclear. Germline-derived CDR1 and CDR2 are MGHRA and YSYEKL. The CDR3 spans 15 residues. CDR3 protein: CASSQGRGVGTEAFF. CDR3 in DNA: TGCGCCAGCAGTCAAGGGCGGGGTGTGGGCACTGAAGCTTTCTTT.

V is TRBV2 and J is TRBJ1-1, with a weak D call TRBD1 (5 bases). The CDR3 loop spans 13 amino acids. Trimming cost V 6 bases and J 4 bases, with 12 bases left between them. CDR1 and CDR2 (germline): SNHLY, FYNNEI. CDR3 in amino acids: CASSVAGGTEAFF. Written as DNA, the CDR3 is TGTGCCAGCAGCGTGGCGGGGGGCACTGAAGCTTTCTTT. Supplemented by reference TRBV2 and TRBJ1-1, the full variable domain reads EPEVTQTPSHQVTQMGQEVILRCVPISNHLYFYWYRQILGQKVEFLVSFYNNEISEKSEIFDDQFSVERPDGSNFTLKIRSTKLEDSAMYFCASSVAGGTEAFFGQGTRLTVV.

CDR3 protein: CASSGGGQETQYF. As DNA, the CDR3 is TGTGCCAGCAGCGGAGGAGGCCAAGAGACCCAGTACTTC. The V gene is TRBV9, the J gene TRBJ2-5; D perhaps matches TRBD2 (5 bases). The V end lost 3 bases, the J end lost 1 base, and 7 bases lay between the germline ends. From germline, CDR1 is SGDLS and CDR2 YYNGEE. The CDR3 contains 13 residues.

This sequence joins TRBV2 and TRBJ2-2; TRBD1 might be the D (5 bases). The CDR3 sequence is 16 residues long. V lost 4 bases and J 0 bases, leaving 12 bases between the germline ends. The V gene's germline CDR1 is SNHLY and CDR2 FYNNEI. The CDR3 coding sequence is TGTGCCAGCAGTGCCGACAGAGCTTCGAACACCGGGGAGCTGTTTTTT. This sequence encodes CASSADRASNTGELFF. Drawing the rest from reference TRBV2 and TRBJ2-2, the complete variable domain is EPEVTQTPSHQVTQMGQEVILRCVPISNHLYFYWYRQILGQKVEFLVSFYNNEISEKSEIFDDQFSVERPDGSNFTLKIRSTKLEDSAMYFCASSADRASNTGELFFGEGSRLTVL.

The chain employs TRBV4-1 and TRBJ2-1, with D perhaps TRBD2 (6 bases). The CDR3 length is 15 residues. Germline CDR1 is MGHRA and CDR2 is YSYEKL. Trimming cost V 4 bases and J 10 bases, with 20 bases left between them. The CDR3 sequence is CASSPGRGSTSEQFF. CDR3 nucleotide sequence: TGCGCCAGCAGCCCAGGCCGGGGGAGCACCAGCGAGCAGTTCTTC.

The V gene is TRBV19, the J gene TRBJ1-4, with a weak D call TRBD1 (6 bases). Between the trimmed V and J ends, which lost 0 bases and 6 bases, there was a span of 11 bases. Germline loops: CDR1 LNHDA, CDR2 SQIVND (reference sequence). The CDR3 spans 15 residues. CDR3: CASSIDHRVDEKLFF. The CDR3 DNA is TGTGCCAGTAGTATAGATCACAGGGTTGATGAAAAACTGTTTTTT.

The chain employs TRBV5-1 and TRBJ2-3; 14 nucleotides agree with TRBD2. This CDR3 is 15 amino acids long. With V trimmed by 4 bases and J by 4 bases, 2 bases remained unmatched. Germline values: CDR1 SGHRS, CDR2 YFSETQ. CDR3 in DNA: TGCGCCAGCAGCATGGGACTAGCGGGAGCAGATACGCAGTATTTT. This encodes CASSMGLAGADTQYF. The full variable domain, rest sourced from reference TRBV5-1 and TRBJ2-3, is KAGVTQTPRYLIKTRGQQVTLSCSPISGHRSVSWYQQTPGQGLQFLFEYFSETQRNKGNFPGRFSGRQFSNSRSEMNVSTLELGDSALYLCASSMGLAGADTQYFGPGTRLTVL.